One sample yielded the 9 T cell receptor beta chains listed below, sequenced in a study of shared clonotypes between healthy human individuals. Repertoires were generated with immunoSEQ multiplex PCR, while TCRdb's copy carries only in-frame clones and drops some. The repertoire holds a few million clones, with 80% to 95% as singletons. Material for sequencing was naive CD4+ T cells from PBMCs. The subset denotes: CD45RA+ positively selected. Every receptor here comes from a man between 18 and 35 years old in good health. Some clones in this sample may be carry-over from other donors' samples.

The rearrangement uses TRBV15 and TRBJ2-7, with TRBD2 identical over 8 bases. With 1 base clipped from V and 3 bases from J, the junction kept 14 bases outside the gene matches. This CDR3 region has 18 residues. Germline loops: CDR1 LNHNV, CDR2 YYDKDF (reference sequence). In DNA, the CDR3 is TGTGCCACCAGCAGAGGACTAGCGCCGGGCCGCGGCGTCTACGAGCAGTACTTC. Amino acids: CATSRGLAPGRGVYEQYF.

The chain uses TRBV7-9 and TRBJ2-1; D assignment may be TRBD1 or TRBD2 (6 bases each). Germline CDR1 SEHNR, CDR2 FQNEAQ (reference sequence). CDR3 size: 18 residues. The V end lost 4 bases, the J end lost 4 bases, and 23 bases lay between the germline ends. CDR3 in amino acids: CASSWDGFPGADYNEQFF. DNA of the CDR3: TGTGCCAGCAGCTGGGATGGGTTTCCGGGGGCTGATTACAATGAGCAGTTCTTC.

A remark on this clone: This CDR3 fails to terminate in the conserved phenylalanine or tryptophan, so it likely reflects a read error. The DNA is left out, because the CDR3 cannot be placed on it with certainty; the CDR3 is given as TCRdb lists it. This chain links TRBV5-7 with TRBJ1-4. TRBV5-7 is an ORF, with its function uncertain. The CDR3 length equals 11 residues, ends included. CDR3 loop: CASSSCATDRV.

About this clone itself: The same CDR3 is also encoded by other DNA sequences in this sample. V gene TRBV30 combines with J gene TRBJ2-5, with D unresolved. The CDR3 length is 10 residues. The V end was cut by 3 bases, the J end by 1 base, with 0 bases between. CDR1 is GTSNPN, CDR2 SVGIG, per germline (reference sequence). CDR3 protein: CAWSQETQYF. For the CDR3, the DNA is TGTGCCTGGAGCCAAGAGACCCAGTACTTC.

The V gene is TRBV7-9, the J gene TRBJ1-5; D possibly corresponds to TRBD1 (6 bases). This CDR3 has 13 amino acids. The V and J ends lost 0 bases and 16 bases respectively, with 16 bases between them. Germline CDR1 SEHNR, CDR2 FQNEAQ (reference sequence). This chain's CDR3 is CASSLAEGTKEHF. In DNA, the CDR3 is TGTGCCAGCAGCTTAGCCGAAGGGACAAAGGAACATTTT. Full variable domain (outside the CDR3, taken from reference TRBV7-9 and TRBJ1-5): DTGVSQNPRHKITKRGQNVTFRCDPISEHNRLYWYRQTLGQGPEFLTYFQNEAQLEKSRLLSDRFSAERPKGSFSTLEIQRTEQGDSAMYLCASSLAEGTKEHFGDGTRLSIL.

The chain is built from TRBV5-8 and TRBJ2-7, with D possibly called TRBD1 or TRBD2 (5 bases each). The CDR3 has 13 residues. Germline V gene lookup returns CDR1 SGHTS and CDR2 YDEGEE. The V and J ends lost 0 bases and 5 bases respectively, with 9 bases between them. The CDR3 reads CASSLVRGNEQYF. The CDR3 nucleotides read TGTGCCAGCAGCTTGGTTCGGGGCAACGAGCAGTACTTC.

The chain combines TRBV5-6 with TRBJ2-3, with D perhaps matching TRBD1 (5 bases). This CDR3 is built from 15 residues. V was cut by 0 bases and J by 2 bases, with 10 bases left in between. The V gene's germline CDR1 is SGHDT and CDR2 YYEEEE. CDR3 bases: TGTGCCAGCAGCTTGGAGCTGGACACCACAGATACGCAGTATTTT. Amino acid sequence: CASSLELDTTDTQYF.

V usage is TRBV5-1 and J usage is TRBJ2-3; 9 bases fit TRBD2. This CDR3 contains 15 residues. CDR1 and CDR2 from the germline V gene are SGHRS and YFSETQ. Unmatched junction bases numbered 3, after V lost 0 bases and J lost 4 bases. The CDR3 DNA reads as TGCGCCAGCAGCTTGGTGCCTAGCGGGGCAGATACGCAGTATTTT. Translation gives CASSLVPSGADTQYF.

V gene TRBV5-1 combines with J gene TRBJ2-3, with 7 bases identical to TRBD2. Germline CDR1 SGHRS, CDR2 YFSETQ. The V segment lost 4 bases and the J segment 4 bases; nucleotides outside the gene matches: 12. This CDR3 has 16 residues. The CDR3 spells CASSPRLADLADTQYF. CDR3 nucleotides: TGCGCCAGCAGCCCCCGTCTAGCGGATCTCGCAGATACGCAGTATTTT.